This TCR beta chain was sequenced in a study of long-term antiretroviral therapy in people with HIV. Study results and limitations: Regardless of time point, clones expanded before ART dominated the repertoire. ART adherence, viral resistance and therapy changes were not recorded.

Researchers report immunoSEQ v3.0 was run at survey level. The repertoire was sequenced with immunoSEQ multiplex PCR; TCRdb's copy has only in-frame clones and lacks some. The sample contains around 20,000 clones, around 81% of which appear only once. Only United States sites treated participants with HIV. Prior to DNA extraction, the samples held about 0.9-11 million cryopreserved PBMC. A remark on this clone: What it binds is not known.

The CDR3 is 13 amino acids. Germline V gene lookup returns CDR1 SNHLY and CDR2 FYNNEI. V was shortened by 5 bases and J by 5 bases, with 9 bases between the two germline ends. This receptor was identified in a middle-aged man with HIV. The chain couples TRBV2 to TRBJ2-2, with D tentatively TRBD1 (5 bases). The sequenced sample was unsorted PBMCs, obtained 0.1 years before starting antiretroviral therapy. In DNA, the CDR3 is TGTGCCAGCAGTTTCACAGGAACCGGGGAGCTGTTTTTT. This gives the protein CASSFTGTGELFF.